Listed below are T cell receptor beta chains from one sample, sequenced in a study of tumor and adjacent non-tumor tissue in lung cancer. TCRdb reprocessed the multiplex PCR reads with MiXCR, giving one entry per CDR3 protein. The sample lists about 66,000 distinct CDR3 sequences, around 78% occurring once. The material sequenced was lung tumor tissue. All receptors derive from a man between 60 and 70 years old with non-small cell lung cancer. CDR3s leave out the opening cysteine and the closing phenylalanine or tryptophan. Each record gives: J gene, V gene, CDR3 protein.

TRBJ2-1 | TRBV11-1 | ASCLCILAGYNEQF
TRBJ1-4 | TRBV6-5 | TSCCRRATNEKLF
TRBJ2-3 | TRBV5-4 | ASSTSGDNVDAQY
TRBJ1-1 | TRBV6-5 | GSSYSIWNTKAF
TRBJ2-3 | TRBV6-1 | ASSVGQGADTQY
TRBJ1-1 | TRBV12-3/TRBV12-4 | ASSLTGGGAL
TRBJ1-1 | TRBV6-5 | ASSYSRRGGAEAS
TRBJ2-1 | TRBV19 | ASGITGVNEHF
TRBJ2-7 | TRBV6-2/TRBV6-3 | ASNYIGGPYAQY
TRBJ2-2 | TRBV20-1 | SARDPNTRELF
TRBJ1-6 | TRBV20-1 | STRDHASQLGQGLGTPFH
TRBJ1-5 | TRBV6-6 | ASSYGIDQPQH
TRBJ2-7 | TRBV24-1 | ATSWGQGYEQY
TRBJ2-1 | TRBV29-1 | TMDTYNEQF
TRBJ2-1 | TRBV10-2 | ASSRSSHNEQF
TRBJ2-7 | TRBV10-2 | ASSGGRGNEQY
TRBJ1-2 | TRBV20-1 | SAEGVSRYGCI
TRBJ1-2 | TRBV20-1 | RSRTGTNYGYT
TRBJ2-3 | TRBV29-1 | SVEAGGTTDMQY
TRBJ2-7 | TRBV6-5 | ASNYSKQETAEQY
TRBJ2-7 | TRBV7-9 | ASSYPAGGWQY
TRBJ1-5 | TRBV20-1 | SARPQASSNQPQH
TRBJ1-1 | TRBV6-6 | ASTYWAGGVNTEAF
TRBJ2-1 | TRBV12-3/TRBV12-4 | ASSIPQRDHNGQF
TRBJ1-5 | TRBV10-2 | ANSDEGGEPSQPQH
TRBJ2-3 | TRBV5-4 | ASNQQTTADMQY
TRBJ1-1 | TRBV25-1 | ASSEFPSGDGVPKSF
TRBJ2-3 | TRBV2 | ARIVHGATDTQY
TRBJ2-7 | TRBV20-1 | SANPLVGGGYEQY
TRBJ2-1 | TRBV28 | ASSFGGTYNEQF
TRBJ2-1 | TRBV6-2/TRBV6-3 | ASSRQGSYSEPF
TRBJ1-5 | TRBV20-1 | SARGRYRPAVNQPQH
TRBJ1-1 | TRBV20-1 | SASWGRGSEAF
TRBJ2-2 | TRBV12-3/TRBV12-4 | ASSRYTGELF
TRBJ2-1 | TRBV11-3 | ASNLGDEGGVQF
TRBJ1-2 | TRBV11-2 | ASSLNPIVLEYGYT
TRBJ1-1 | TRBV9 | ASSAQGRTEAF
TRBJ2-3 | TRBV5-1 | ASSLEGGTDTQY
TRBJ2-1 | TRBV6-6 | ASSQDFDNEYF
TRBJ2-1 | TRBV29-1 | SVVGTRHPNEQF
TRBJ2-7 | TRBV20-1 | SARNDRTGDYEQY
TRBJ1-2 | TRBV2 | ASSEARAGDGYT
TRBJ1-1 | TRBV20-1 | SVRIRAAEAF
TRBJ2-2 | TRBV28 | ASGSLKVGELF
TRBJ2-7 | TRBV28 | AGSLRSVPYEQY
TRBJ2-3 | TRBV13 | ASSLVPASGLADTQY
TRBJ2-7 | TRBV6-5 | SSMPTSGRYEQY
TRBJ2-2 | TRBV6-1 | ASTPSQPRANTGELF
TRBJ2-4 | TRBV29-1 | SVETPGPRAETRNIQY
TRBJ2-2 | TRBV29-1 | SADVAGGTGELF
TRBJ2-2 | TRBV28 | ASSLIADLKTGELF